The 4 T cell receptor beta chains listed next were all sequenced from one sample in a study of vaccination effects on CD4 cells after COVID-19 (dated by TCRdb to between 2021 and 2022). Which antigens these TCRs recognize remains unknown. After roughly 11 days of culture, CD4+ T cells were isolated with the EasySep CD4+ T cell isolation kit. The library was generated by the immunoSEQ multiplex PCR assay. Held by TCRdb, this immuneACCESS table contains in-frame sequences only and omits some clones. Under half of the omission traces to an unresolved V gene where checked; the cause of the rest is unknown. Present in this sample are tens of thousands of clones, around 77% of which were seen just once. The ten most abundant clones make up roughly 2% of the sample. Sequencing was performed on CD4+ T cells from PBMCs cultured without peptide, taken before COVID-19 vaccination. These receptors were obtained from a human donor who received a COVID-19 vaccine.

The chain recombines TRBV27 with TRBJ1-1; 7 bases line up with TRBD1. The trim removed 2 bases at V and 0 bases at J, leaving 6 bases unmatched. Germline CDR1 MNHEY, CDR2 SMNVEV (reference sequence). CDR3 length: 16 residues. The CDR3 loop is CASSLGPGGLNTEAFF. As DNA, the CDR3 is TGTGCCAGCAGTTTAGGCCCAGGGGGTCTGAACACTGAAGCTTTCTTT.

The chain has TRBV5-4 and TRBJ2-1, with unresolved D. This CDR3 has 12 amino acids. Germline CDR1 SGHNT, CDR2 YYREEE (reference sequence). Trimming removed 0 bases at V and 7 bases at J, with 5 bases between. This chain's CDR3 is CASSLVANEQFF. In DNA, the CDR3 is TGTGCCAGCAGCTTGGTAGCAAATGAGCAGTTCTTC. Filled out from reference TRBV5-4 and TRBJ2-1, the complete variable domain reads ETGVTQSPTHLIKTRGQQVTLRCSSQSGHNTVSWYQQALGQGPQFIFQYYREEENGRGNFPPRFSGLQFPNYSSELNVNALELDDSALYLCASSLVANEQFFGPGTRLTVL.

V usage is TRBV3-1 (or the pseudogene TRBV3-2) and J usage is TRBJ2-1, with 14 bases aligning to TRBD2. The CDR3 sequence is 16 residues long. Unmatched junction bases numbered 5, after V lost 3 bases and J lost 7 bases. Germline V gives CDR1 LGHDT, CDR2 YNNKEL (reference sequence). The CDR3 is CASSQRLAGGRNEQFF. In nucleotides, the CDR3 is TGTGCCAGCAGCCAGCGACTAGCGGGGGGGCGTAATGAGCAGTTCTTC.

The J gene is TRBJ2-3, the V gene TRBV5-1, with a possible D match to TRBD1 (5 bases). The CDR3 is made up of 15 amino acids. Trimming cost V 3 bases and J 4 bases, with 15 bases left between them. Per the germline V gene, CDR1 is SGHRS and CDR2 is YFSETQ. The CDR3 region is CASSSRSTASDTQYF. DNA of the CDR3: TGCGCCAGCAGCTCGAGATCGACAGCTTCAGATACGCAGTATTTT.